This T cell receptor (beta chain) was recovered during a study of OX40 agonist ivuxolimab in advanced cancers. Baseline was the first blood sampling point, followed by cycle 4 day 1 and cycle 7 day 1. TCRdb's copy holds only in-frame clones and misses some; the assay was immunoSEQ multiplex PCR. The sample consists of tens of thousands of clones, roughly 90% of them appearing once. Deletions cut 3 bases from V and 0 bases from J, with 5 bases between. Germline CDR1 MDHEN, CDR2 SYDVKM. This CDR3 spans 14 amino acids. The TCR originated in an adult with an advanced solid tumor such as melanoma, head and neck, liver or kidney cancer. The specimen was CD4+ or CD8+ T cells sorted from blood, collected in a trial of the OX40 agonist ivuxolimab. This rearrangement joins TRBV28 to TRBJ1-4; D uncertain. CDR3 sequence reads: CASSLETTNEKLFF. The CDR3 DNA sequence: TGTGCCAGCAGTTTGGAGACAACTAATGAAAAACTGTTTTTT.